These T cell receptor beta chains were read from a single sample in a study of cytomegalovirus exposure and HLA in healthy donors. Data came from immunoSEQ multiplex PCR; TCRdb stores just in-frame clones and leaves some out. Among approximately 110,000 clones listed, just under 95% were seen once. Sample: PBMCs. Every receptor here comes from a woman aged 18-29 years in good health and CMV-seronegative. Each CDR3 is given with its conserved first and last residue. Fields, in order: D gene, clone size, CDR3 length, V gene, J gene, CDR3 protein, CDR3 DNA. A D gene is named only where the DNA matches it firmly. Size tells how often a clone was seen (once, few, many) or the class of an expanded clone, and some rows leave it out.

D gene: TRBD1
clone size: -
CDR3 length: 14
V gene: TRBV2
J gene: TRBJ1-3
CDR3 protein: CASGTGVDGNTIYF
CDR3 DNA: TGTGCCAGCGGGACAGGGGTGGACGGAAACACCATATATTTT

D gene: -
clone size: -
CDR3 length: 14
V gene: TRBV5-1
J gene: TRBJ1-2
CDR3 protein: CASSLTTATYGYTF
CDR3 DNA: TGCGCCAGCAGCTTGACGACAGCTACCTATGGCTACACCTTC

D gene: -
clone size: -
CDR3 length: 15
V gene: TRBV12-1
J gene: TRBJ1-4
CDR3 protein: CASSSTGTENEKLFF
CDR3 DNA: TGTGCCAGCAGCTCCACCGGGACAGAGAATGAAAAACTGTTTTTT

D gene: TRBD2
clone size: -
CDR3 length: 14
V gene: TRBV7-2
J gene: TRBJ2-1
CDR3 protein: CASSSYGRAYEQFF
CDR3 DNA: TGTGCCAGCAGCTCATACGGGAGGGCCTATGAGCAGTTCTTC

D gene: TRBD2
clone size: -
CDR3 length: 15
V gene: TRBV9
J gene: TRBJ2-1
CDR3 protein: CASSVASGGFNEQFF
CDR3 DNA: TGTGCCAGCAGCGTAGCTAGCGGGGGGTTTAATGAGCAGTTCTTC

D gene: TRBD1
clone size: -
CDR3 length: 15
V gene: TRBV6-1
J gene: TRBJ1-2
CDR3 protein: CASSETGTGGAGYTF
CDR3 DNA: TGTGCCAGCAGTGAGACCGGGACAGGAGGAGCTGGCTACACCTTC

D gene: TRBD2
clone size: -
CDR3 length: 17
V gene: TRBV5-1
J gene: TRBJ2-1
CDR3 protein: CASSYLAGVLAGNEQFF
CDR3 DNA: TGCGCCAGCAGCTATTTAGCGGGAGTCCTTGCCGGCAATGAGCAGTTCTTC

D gene: -
clone size: -
CDR3 length: 14
V gene: TRBV11-2
J gene: TRBJ1-2
CDR3 protein: CASSLPGFDYGYTF
CDR3 DNA: TGTGCCAGCAGCTTACCAGGGTTCGACTATGGCTACACCTTC

D gene: TRBD2
clone size: -
CDR3 length: 15
V gene: TRBV13
J gene: TRBJ2-7
CDR3 protein: CASSPSVGRVYEQYF
CDR3 DNA: TGTGCCAGCAGCCCTTCGGTGGGGAGGGTCTACGAGCAGTACTTC

D gene: TRBD2
clone size: -
CDR3 length: 16
V gene: TRBV4-1
J gene: TRBJ2-2
CDR3 protein: CASSLMAGGRHGELFF
CDR3 DNA: TGCGCCAGCAGCTTAATGGCGGGGGGCCGGCACGGGGAGCTGTTTTTT

D gene: -
clone size: -
CDR3 length: 13
V gene: TRBV6-1
J gene: TRBJ2-3
CDR3 protein: CASKRTNQDTQYF
CDR3 DNA: TGTGCCAGTAAGAGGACTAACCAAGATACGCAGTATTTT

D gene: TRBD1
clone size: -
CDR3 length: 14
V gene: TRBV29-1
J gene: TRBJ1-1
CDR3 protein: CSVPRGLGNTEAFF
CDR3 DNA: TGCAGCGTCCCCAGGGGGCTAGGGAACACTGAAGCTTTCTTT

D gene: -
clone size: -
CDR3 length: 15
V gene: TRBV30
J gene: TRBJ2-3
CDR3 protein: CAWSVGWGGTDTQYF
CDR3 DNA: TGTGCCTGGAGTGTTGGGTGGGGGGGCACAGATACGCAGTATTTT

D gene: -
clone size: once
CDR3 length: 13
V gene: TRBV5-1
J gene: TRBJ1-1
CDR3 protein: CASSAGKNTEAFF
CDR3 DNA: TGCGCCAGCAGCGCGGGAAAGAACACTGAAGCTTTCTTT

D gene: -
clone size: once
CDR3 length: 14
V gene: TRBV15
J gene: TRBJ2-6
CDR3 protein: CATSRDLGANVLTF
CDR3 DNA: TGTGCCACCAGCAGAGACCTCGGGGCCAACGTCCTGACTTTC

D gene: -
clone size: -
CDR3 length: 14
V gene: TRBV28
J gene: TRBJ2-2
CDR3 protein: CASKLGTNTGELFF
CDR3 DNA: TGTGCCAGCAAACTCGGGACAAACACCGGGGAGCTGTTTTTT

D gene: -
clone size: -
CDR3 length: 16
V gene: TRBV28
J gene: TRBJ1-2
CDR3 protein: CASSSLQTGYNYGYTF
CDR3 DNA: TGTGCCAGCAGTTCACTCCAGACAGGCTATAACTATGGCTACACCTTC

D gene: -
clone size: -
CDR3 length: 13
V gene: TRBV30
J gene: TRBJ1-2
CDR3 protein: CAYQRGNLYGYTF
CDR3 DNA: TGTGCCTACCAACGGGGGAACCTCTATGGCTACACCTTC

D gene: TRBD2
clone size: -
CDR3 length: 15
V gene: TRBV11-2
J gene: TRBJ2-2
CDR3 protein: CASSQRGGRTGELFF
CDR3 DNA: TGTGCCAGCAGCCAGCGGGGGGGCCGCACCGGGGAGCTGTTTTTT

D gene: -
clone size: -
CDR3 length: 13
V gene: TRBV6-1
J gene: TRBJ2-3
CDR3 protein: CASRWTVTDTQYF
CDR3 DNA: TGTGCCAGCAGATGGACTGTCACAGATACGCAGTATTTT

D gene: TRBD1
clone size: -
CDR3 length: 13
V gene: TRBV5-5
J gene: TRBJ1-1
CDR3 protein: CASSSQGETEAFF
CDR3 DNA: TGTGCCAGCAGTTCTCAGGGGGAGACTGAAGCTTTCTTT

D gene: -
clone size: -
CDR3 length: 13
V gene: TRBV28
J gene: TRBJ2-4
CDR3 protein: CASSLYEEDIQYF
CDR3 DNA: TGTGCCAGCAGTTTATACGAGGAGGACATTCAGTACTTC

D gene: -
clone size: -
CDR3 length: 14
V gene: TRBV7-9
J gene: TRBJ2-7
CDR3 protein: CASSLNYGAPEQYF
CDR3 DNA: TGTGCCAGCAGCTTAAACTATGGGGCGCCTGAGCAGTACTTC

D gene: -
clone size: -
CDR3 length: 12
V gene: TRBV19
J gene: TRBJ2-7
CDR3 protein: CASSRGYYEQYF
CDR3 DNA: TGTGCCAGTAGTAGAGGGTACTACGAGCAGTACTTC

D gene: -
clone size: -
CDR3 length: 13
V gene: TRBV10-2
J gene: TRBJ1-5
CDR3 protein: CASSEAGVQPQHF
CDR3 DNA: TGCGCCAGCAGTGAGGCCGGGGTTCAGCCCCAGCATTTT

D gene: -
clone size: -
CDR3 length: 12
V gene: TRBV12-5
J gene: TRBJ1-1
CDR3 protein: CPFLEANTEAFF
CDR3 DNA: TGTCCGTTTTTGGAGGCGAACACTGAAGCTTTCTTT

D gene: -
clone size: -
CDR3 length: 17
V gene: TRBV19
J gene: TRBJ1-1
CDR3 protein: CASSPETGNSGNTEAFF
CDR3 DNA: TGTGCCAGTAGTCCAGAAACAGGGAATTCGGGGAACACTGAAGCTTTCTTT

D gene: TRBD1
clone size: -
CDR3 length: 15
V gene: TRBV7-9
J gene: TRBJ1-3
CDR3 protein: CASRDRDSSGNTIYF
CDR3 DNA: TGTGCCAGCAGGGACCGGGACAGCTCTGGAAACACCATATATTTT

D gene: -
clone size: once
CDR3 length: 15
V gene: TRBV15
J gene: TRBJ1-5
CDR3 protein: CATSQRWGGNQPQHF
CDR3 DNA: TGTGCCACCAGCCAAAGGTGGGGGGGAAATCAGCCCCAGCATTTT

D gene: -
clone size: -
CDR3 length: 11
V gene: TRBV2
J gene: TRBJ1-1
CDR3 protein: CASSERTEAFF
CDR3 DNA: TGTGCCAGCAGCGAGAGAACTGAAGCTTTCTTT

D gene: -
clone size: -
CDR3 length: 15
V gene: TRBV6-5
J gene: TRBJ1-1
CDR3 protein: CASSNGHPVATEAFF
CDR3 DNA: TGTGCCAGCAGTAACGGACACCCCGTGGCCACTGAAGCTTTCTTT

D gene: -
clone size: -
CDR3 length: 14
V gene: TRBV11-2
J gene: TRBJ1-6
CDR3 protein: CASSPNSGGSPLHF
CDR3 DNA: TGTGCCAGCAGCCCCAACAGCGGGGGGTCACCCCTCCACTTT

D gene: -
clone size: -
CDR3 length: 13
V gene: TRBV28
J gene: TRBJ1-2
CDR3 protein: CASSWEGPGGYTF
CDR3 DNA: TGTGCCAGCTCCTGGGAGGGCCCAGGCGGCTACACCTTC

D gene: TRBD1
clone size: -
CDR3 length: 13
V gene: TRBV10-2
J gene: TRBJ2-7
CDR3 protein: CASSEGQAYEQYF
CDR3 DNA: TGCGCCAGCAGTGAGGGACAGGCCTACGAGCAGTACTTC

D gene: -
clone size: -
CDR3 length: 15
V gene: TRBV6-6
J gene: TRBJ1-6
CDR3 protein: CASSPLRATNSPLHF
CDR3 DNA: TGTGCCAGCAGTCCCCTGAGGGCTACCAATTCACCCCTCCACTTT

D gene: TRBD1
clone size: -
CDR3 length: 14
V gene: TRBV7-9
J gene: TRBJ2-5
CDR3 protein: CASSIADRAETQYF
CDR3 DNA: TGTGCCAGCAGCATAGCGGACAGGGCAGAGACCCAGTACTTC

D gene: TRBD2
clone size: -
CDR3 length: 17
V gene: TRBV27
J gene: TRBJ2-3
CDR3 protein: CASTTGSGLAGSDTQYF
CDR3 DNA: TGTGCCAGCACAACGGGCTCGGGACTAGCGGGGTCAGATACGCAGTATTTT

D gene: -
clone size: -
CDR3 length: 17
V gene: TRBV18
J gene: TRBJ1-1
CDR3 protein: CASSPQPIDSMNTEAFF
CDR3 DNA: TGTGCCAGCTCCCCTCAACCGATAGACAGTATGAACACTGAAGCTTTCTTT

D gene: -
clone size: -
CDR3 length: 14
V gene: TRBV28
J gene: TRBJ1-2
CDR3 protein: CASSYRAPPGGYTF
CDR3 DNA: TGTGCCAGCAGTTACAGGGCCCCTCCAGGGGGCTACACCTTC

D gene: TRBD2
clone size: -
CDR3 length: 15
V gene: TRBV27
J gene: TRBJ2-7
CDR3 protein: CASSRLAGVTYEQYF
CDR3 DNA: TGTGCCAGCAGTCGACTAGCGGGAGTCACCTACGAGCAGTACTTC

D gene: -
clone size: -
CDR3 length: 14
V gene: TRBV11-2
J gene: TRBJ1-2
CDR3 protein: CASSLGERNYGYTF
CDR3 DNA: TGTGCCAGCAGCTTAGGAGAGAGAAACTATGGCTACACCTTC

D gene: -
clone size: -
CDR3 length: 14
V gene: TRBV27
J gene: TRBJ1-1
CDR3 protein: CASSFGGMGTEAFF
CDR3 DNA: TGTGCCAGCAGTTTCGGGGGAATGGGCACTGAAGCTTTCTTT

D gene: TRBD2
clone size: -
CDR3 length: 15
V gene: TRBV5-4
J gene: TRBJ2-7
CDR3 protein: CASSNRLAGDHEQYF
CDR3 DNA: TGTGCCAGCAGCAATCGACTAGCGGGGGACCACGAGCAGTACTTC

D gene: TRBD1
clone size: -
CDR3 length: 12
V gene: TRBV9
J gene: TRBJ1-1
CDR3 protein: CASSRKDREAFF
CDR3 DNA: TGTGCCAGCAGCAGGAAGGACAGGGAAGCTTTCTTT

D gene: -
clone size: -
CDR3 length: 11
V gene: TRBV20-1
J gene: TRBJ1-5
CDR3 protein: CSAGATQPQHF
CDR3 DNA: TGCAGTGCAGGGGCGACGCAGCCCCAGCATTTT

D gene: TRBD1
clone size: -
CDR3 length: 14
V gene: TRBV10-3
J gene: TRBJ2-7
CDR3 protein: CAISGQGSFYEQYF
CDR3 DNA: TGTGCCATCTCGGGACAGGGGTCTTTCTACGAGCAGTACTTC

D gene: -
clone size: -
CDR3 length: 13
V gene: TRBV2
J gene: TRBJ2-1
CDR3 protein: CASSENTYNEQFF
CDR3 DNA: TGTGCCAGCAGTGAAAACACCTACAATGAGCAGTTCTTC